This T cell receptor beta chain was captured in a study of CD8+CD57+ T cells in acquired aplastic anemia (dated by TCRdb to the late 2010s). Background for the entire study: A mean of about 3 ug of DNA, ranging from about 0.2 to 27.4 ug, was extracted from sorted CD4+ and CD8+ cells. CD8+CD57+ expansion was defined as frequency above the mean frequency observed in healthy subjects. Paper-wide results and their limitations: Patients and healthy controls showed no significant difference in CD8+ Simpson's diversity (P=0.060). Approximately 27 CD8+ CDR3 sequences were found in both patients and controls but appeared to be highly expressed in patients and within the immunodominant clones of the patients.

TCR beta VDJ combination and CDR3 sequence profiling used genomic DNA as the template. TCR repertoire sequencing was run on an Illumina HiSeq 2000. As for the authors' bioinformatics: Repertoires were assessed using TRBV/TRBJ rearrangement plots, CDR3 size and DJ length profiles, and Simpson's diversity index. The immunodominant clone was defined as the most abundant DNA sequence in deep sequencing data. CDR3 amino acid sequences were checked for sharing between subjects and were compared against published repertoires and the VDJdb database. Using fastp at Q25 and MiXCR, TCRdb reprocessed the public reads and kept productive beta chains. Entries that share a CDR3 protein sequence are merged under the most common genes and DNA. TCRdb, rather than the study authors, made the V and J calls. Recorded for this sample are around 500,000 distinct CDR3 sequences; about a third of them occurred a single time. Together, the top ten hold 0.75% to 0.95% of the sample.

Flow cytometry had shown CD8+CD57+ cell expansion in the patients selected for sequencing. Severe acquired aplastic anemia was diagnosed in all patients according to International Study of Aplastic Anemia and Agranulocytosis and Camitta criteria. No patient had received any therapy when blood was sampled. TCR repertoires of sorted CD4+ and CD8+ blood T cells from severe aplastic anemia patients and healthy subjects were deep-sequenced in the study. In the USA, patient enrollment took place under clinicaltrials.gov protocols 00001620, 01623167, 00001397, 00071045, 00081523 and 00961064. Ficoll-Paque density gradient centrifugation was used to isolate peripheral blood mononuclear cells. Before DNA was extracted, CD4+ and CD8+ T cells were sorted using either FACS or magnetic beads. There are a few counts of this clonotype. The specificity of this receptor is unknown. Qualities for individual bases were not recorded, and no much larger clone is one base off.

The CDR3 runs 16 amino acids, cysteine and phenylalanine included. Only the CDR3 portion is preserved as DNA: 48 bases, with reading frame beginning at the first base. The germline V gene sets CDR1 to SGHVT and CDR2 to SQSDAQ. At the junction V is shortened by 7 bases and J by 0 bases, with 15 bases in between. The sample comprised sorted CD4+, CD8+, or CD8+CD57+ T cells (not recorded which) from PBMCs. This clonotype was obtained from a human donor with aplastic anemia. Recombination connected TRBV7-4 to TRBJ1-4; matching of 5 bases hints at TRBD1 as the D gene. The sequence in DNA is TGTGCCAGCATCCCGGCGGGGCGTGCAACTAATGAAAAACTGTTTTTT. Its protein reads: CASIPAGRATNEKLFF.